Listed below are T cell receptor beta chains from one sample, sequenced in a study of human T cells and chemical hapten exposure. From the RACE reads, TCRdb called clonotypes with MiXCR, one entry per CDR3 protein. The data contain fewer than 350,000 distinct CDR3 sequences, almost 8% of them singletons. This sample comprised whole blood, obtained in connection with sensitization to the hapten diphenylcyclopropenone (DPC). These receptors were collected from a man between 18 and 29 years old with alopecia areata. Some clones in this sample may be carry-over from other donors' samples. The CDR3 runs from the conserved cysteine through the conserved F or W. A D gene is named only where the DNA matches it firmly. Clone size is shown for a subset of rows, as once, few, many or a class of expanded clone.

cdr3_nt: TGTGCCAGCAGACAAACCCGGGGGAGGGGCCCCTACGAGCAGTACTTC; cdr3_aa: CASRQTRGRGPYEQYF; d_call: TRBD2; v_call: TRBV6-5; clone_size: .; j_call: TRBJ2-7; cdr3_length: 16
cdr3_nt: TGTGCCAGCAGTCCTGGGGGTCATAGCAATCAGCCCCAGCATTTT; cdr3_aa: CASSPGGHSNQPQHF; d_call: .; v_call: TRBV6-2/TRBV6-3; clone_size: .; j_call: TRBJ1-5; cdr3_length: 15
cdr3_nt: TGTGCCAGCAGTCCCCAGGGGACCCGGCCTGGCTACACCTTC; cdr3_aa: CASSPQGTRPGYTF; d_call: .; v_call: TRBV12-3/TRBV12-4; clone_size: .; j_call: TRBJ1-2; cdr3_length: 14
cdr3_nt: TGTGCCAGCAGTAGCGTGGGGGAGACCCAGTACTTC; cdr3_aa: CASSSVGETQYF; d_call: .; v_call: TRBV28; clone_size: many; j_call: TRBJ2-5; cdr3_length: 12
cdr3_nt: TGTGCCAGCAGTCGCAGGGCCACTGAAGCTTTCTTT; cdr3_aa: CASSRRATEAFF; d_call: .; v_call: TRBV6-5; clone_size: .; j_call: TRBJ1-1; cdr3_length: 12
cdr3_nt: TGTGCCAGTAACCCTAGGAGTACGGGGGTCGGCACCGGGGAGCTGTTTTTT; cdr3_aa: CASNPRSTGVGTGELFF; d_call: .; v_call: TRBV19; clone_size: .; j_call: TRBJ2-2; cdr3_length: 17
cdr3_nt: TGTGCCAGCTGCAATGCAGGAGAGACCCAGTACTTC; cdr3_aa: CASCNAGETQYF; d_call: .; v_call: TRBV6-5; clone_size: many; j_call: TRBJ2-5; cdr3_length: 12
cdr3_nt: TGTGCCAGCAGTACCAACAGGGACAACTATGGCTACACCTTC; cdr3_aa: CASSTNRDNYGYTF; d_call: .; v_call: TRBV27; clone_size: few; j_call: TRBJ1-2; cdr3_length: 14
cdr3_nt: TGTGCCAGCAGTCTCTGGAACACTGAAGCTTTCTTT; cdr3_aa: CASSLWNTEAFF; d_call: .; v_call: TRBV6-2/TRBV6-3; clone_size: many; j_call: TRBJ1-1; cdr3_length: 12
cdr3_nt: TGCGCCAGCAGCCAAGACTGGGGAGACGAAGACAATGAGCAGTTCTTC; cdr3_aa: CASSQDWGDEDNEQFF; d_call: .; v_call: TRBV4-3; clone_size: once; j_call: TRBJ2-1; cdr3_length: 16
cdr3_nt: TGTGCCATCAGTGAGATAAGCGGTACTAGCACAGATACGCAGTATTTT; cdr3_aa: CAISEISGTSTDTQYF; d_call: .; v_call: TRBV10-3; clone_size: many; j_call: TRBJ2-3; cdr3_length: 16
cdr3_nt: TGTGCCAGCAGCTTGTCGGACCTCATAGGGACCCAGTACTTC; cdr3_aa: CASSLSDLIGTQYF; d_call: .; v_call: TRBV7-9; clone_size: .; j_call: TRBJ2-5; cdr3_length: 14
cdr3_nt: TGCAGTGCTAGAGATTTGGGTTTTACCACTGAAGCTTTCTTT; cdr3_aa: CSARDLGFTTEAFF; d_call: .; v_call: TRBV20-1; clone_size: few; j_call: TRBJ1-1; cdr3_length: 14
cdr3_nt: TGTGCCAGCAGCGCACTCGACAGGGAAGGGGAGACCCAGTACTTC; cdr3_aa: CASSALDREGETQYF; d_call: TRBD1; v_call: TRBV9; clone_size: many; j_call: TRBJ2-5; cdr3_length: 15
cdr3_nt: TGTGCCAGCAGTGAAAATATATTAGGTCTTCTAGCGGGGGGCCTTGCAGATACGCAGTATTTT; cdr3_aa: CASSENILGLLAGGLADTQYF; d_call: TRBD2; v_call: TRBV2; clone_size: .; j_call: TRBJ2-3; cdr3_length: 21
cdr3_nt: TGCAGTGGGGGCCGCCGTATCACTAGCACAGATACGCAGTATTTT; cdr3_aa: CSGGRRITSTDTQYF; d_call: .; v_call: TRBV20-1; clone_size: few; j_call: TRBJ2-3; cdr3_length: 15
cdr3_nt: TGCAGCGTGCGGGACGGTGTCTACGAGCAGTACTTC; cdr3_aa: CSVRDGVYEQYF; d_call: .; v_call: TRBV29-1; clone_size: few; j_call: TRBJ2-7; cdr3_length: 12
cdr3_nt: TGTGCCAGCTCGGTAGACAGCCTGGCCACCAACAACTATGGCTACACCTTC; cdr3_aa: CASSVDSLATNNYGYTF; d_call: .; v_call: TRBV6-5; clone_size: many; j_call: TRBJ1-2; cdr3_length: 17
cdr3_nt: TGCGCCAGCAGTGAACTCCAGGAGGGTGGAGGCTACACCTTC; cdr3_aa: CASSELQEGGGYTF; d_call: .; v_call: TRBV5-1; clone_size: .; j_call: TRBJ1-2; cdr3_length: 14
cdr3_nt: TGTGCCACCAGTGGAGAGGGGGACGAGCAGTACTTC; cdr3_aa: CATSGEGDEQYF; d_call: .; v_call: TRBV24-1; clone_size: few; j_call: TRBJ2-7; cdr3_length: 12
cdr3_nt: TGTGCCAGCAGACCCGGACAGGGGGCGTACGAGCAGTACTTC; cdr3_aa: CASRPGQGAYEQYF; d_call: TRBD1; v_call: TRBV2; clone_size: .; j_call: TRBJ2-7; cdr3_length: 14
cdr3_nt: TGCAGCGTCACCCTGAGGGACAGGCCCCTTGGGGAGACCCAGTACTTC; cdr3_aa: CSVTLRDRPLGETQYF; d_call: TRBD1; v_call: TRBV29-1; clone_size: .; j_call: TRBJ2-5; cdr3_length: 16
cdr3_nt: TGTGCCAGCAGCACCAGAAGACTAGCGGGGGGAGATACGCAGTATTTT; cdr3_aa: CASSTRRLAGGDTQYF; d_call: TRBD2; v_call: TRBV11-2; clone_size: few; j_call: TRBJ2-3; cdr3_length: 16
cdr3_nt: TGCAGTGCTAGGCCGGACAGGGGAAGCAATCAGCCCCAGCATTTT; cdr3_aa: CSARPDRGSNQPQHF; d_call: TRBD1; v_call: TRBV20-1; clone_size: .; j_call: TRBJ1-5; cdr3_length: 15